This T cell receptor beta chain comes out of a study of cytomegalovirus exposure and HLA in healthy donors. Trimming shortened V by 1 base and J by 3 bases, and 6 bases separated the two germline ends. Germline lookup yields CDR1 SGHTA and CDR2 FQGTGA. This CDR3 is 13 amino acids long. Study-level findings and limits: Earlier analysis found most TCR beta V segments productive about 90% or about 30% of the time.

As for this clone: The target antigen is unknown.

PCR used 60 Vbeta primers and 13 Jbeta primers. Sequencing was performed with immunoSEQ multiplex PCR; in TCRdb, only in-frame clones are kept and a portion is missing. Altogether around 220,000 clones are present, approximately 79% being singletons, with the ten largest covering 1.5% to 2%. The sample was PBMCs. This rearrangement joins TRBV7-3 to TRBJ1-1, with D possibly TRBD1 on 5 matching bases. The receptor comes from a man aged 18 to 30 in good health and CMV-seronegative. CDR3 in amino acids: CASSLKGDTEAFF. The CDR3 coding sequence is TGTGCCAGCAGCTTAAAAGGGGACACTGAAGCTTTCTTT.